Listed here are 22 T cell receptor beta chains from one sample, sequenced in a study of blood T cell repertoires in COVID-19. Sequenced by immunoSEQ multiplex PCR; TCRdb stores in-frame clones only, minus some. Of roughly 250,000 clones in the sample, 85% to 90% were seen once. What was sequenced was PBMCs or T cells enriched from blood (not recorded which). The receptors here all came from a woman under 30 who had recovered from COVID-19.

The DNA for the CDR3 is TGTGCTAGTGGTTTCGGGAAGGGCACTGAAGCTTTCTTT. Its translation is CASGFGKGTEAFF. The chain has TRBV12-5 and TRBJ1-1; D is undetermined. This CDR3 region has 13 residues. Trimming removed 3 bases from V and 4 bases from J, with 9 bases in between. CDR1 and CDR2 (germline): LGHNT, FRNRAP. The whole variable domain, filled in from reference TRBV12-5 and TRBJ1-1, reads DARVTQTPRHKVTEMGQEVTMRCQPILGHNTVFWYRQTMMQGLELLAYFRNRAPLDDSGMPKDRFSAEMPDATLATLKIQPSEPRDSAVYFCASGFGKGTEAFFGQGTRLTVV.

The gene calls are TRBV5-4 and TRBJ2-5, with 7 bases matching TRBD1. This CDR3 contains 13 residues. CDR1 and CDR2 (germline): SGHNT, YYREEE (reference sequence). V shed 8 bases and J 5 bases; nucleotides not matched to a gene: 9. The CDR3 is CASSKQGSETQYF. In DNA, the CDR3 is TGTGCCAGTTCCAAACAGGGGTCGGAGACCCAGTACTTC.

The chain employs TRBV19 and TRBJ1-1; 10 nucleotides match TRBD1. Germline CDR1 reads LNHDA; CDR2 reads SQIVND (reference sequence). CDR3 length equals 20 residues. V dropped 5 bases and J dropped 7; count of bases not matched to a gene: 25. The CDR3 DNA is TGTGCCAGTAGTCCCTTTCCCTACTCCGGGACAGGGGCGGAGAAGGGTGAAGCTTTCTTT. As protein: CASSPFPYSGTGAEKGEAFF.

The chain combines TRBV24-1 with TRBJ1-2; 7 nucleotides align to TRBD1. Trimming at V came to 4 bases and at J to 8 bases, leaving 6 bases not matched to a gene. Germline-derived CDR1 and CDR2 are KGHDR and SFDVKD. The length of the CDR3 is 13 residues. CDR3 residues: CATSDSGGGGYTF. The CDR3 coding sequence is TGTGCCACCAGTGACTCGGGAGGGGGCGGCTACACCTTC.

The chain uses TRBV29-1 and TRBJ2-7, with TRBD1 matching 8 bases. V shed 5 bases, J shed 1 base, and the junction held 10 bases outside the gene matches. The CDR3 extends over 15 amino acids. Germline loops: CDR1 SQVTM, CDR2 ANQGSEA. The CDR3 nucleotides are TGCAGCGTTTTACGCGGACAGGGCGTTTCCTACGAGCAGTACTTC. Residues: CSVLRGQGVSYEQYF.

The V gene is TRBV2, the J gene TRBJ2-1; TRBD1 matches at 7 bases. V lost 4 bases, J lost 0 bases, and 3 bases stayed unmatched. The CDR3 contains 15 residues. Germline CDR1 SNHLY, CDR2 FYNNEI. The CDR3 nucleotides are TGTGCCAGCAGTGCGGACAGGAGCTCCTACAATGAGCAGTTCTTC. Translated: CASSADRSSYNEQFF. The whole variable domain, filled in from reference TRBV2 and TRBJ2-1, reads EPEVTQTPSHQVTQMGQEVILRCVPISNHLYFYWYRQILGQKVEFLVSFYNNEISEKSEIFDDQFSVERPDGSNFTLKIRSTKLEDSAMYFCASSADRSSYNEQFFGPGTRLTVL.

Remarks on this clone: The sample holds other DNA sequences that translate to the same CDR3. The CDR3: CASSVGGANTGELFF. CDR3 DNA sequence: TGTGCCAGCAGCGTAGGCGGAGCGAACACCGGGGAGCTGTTTTTT. The gene calls are TRBV9 and TRBJ2-2; D remains unclear. Germline V gene sequence: CDR1 SGDLS, CDR2 YYNGEE. This CDR3 is 15 amino acids long. The V and J ends lost 0 bases and 0 bases respectively, with 6 bases between them.

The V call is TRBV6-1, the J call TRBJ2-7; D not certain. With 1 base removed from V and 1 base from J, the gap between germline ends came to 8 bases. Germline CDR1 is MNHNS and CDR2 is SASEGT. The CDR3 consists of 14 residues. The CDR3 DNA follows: TGTGCCAGCAGTGAAGTGTCCAGGTCCTACGAGCAGTACTTC. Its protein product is CASSEVSRSYEQYF.

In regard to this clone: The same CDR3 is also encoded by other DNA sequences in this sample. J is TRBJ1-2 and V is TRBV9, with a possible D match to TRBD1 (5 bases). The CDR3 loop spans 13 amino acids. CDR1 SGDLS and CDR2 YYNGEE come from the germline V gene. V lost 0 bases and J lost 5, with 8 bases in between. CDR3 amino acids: CASSVDRGYGYTF. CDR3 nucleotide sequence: TGTGCCAGCAGCGTAGATAGGGGTTATGGCTACACCTTC.

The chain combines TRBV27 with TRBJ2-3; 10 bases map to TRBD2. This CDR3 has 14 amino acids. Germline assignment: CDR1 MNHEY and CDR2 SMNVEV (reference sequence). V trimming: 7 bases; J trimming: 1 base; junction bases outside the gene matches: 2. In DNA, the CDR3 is TGTGCCAGCACCCTAGCGGGGGGCACAGATACGCAGTATTTT. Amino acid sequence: CASTLAGGTDTQYF.

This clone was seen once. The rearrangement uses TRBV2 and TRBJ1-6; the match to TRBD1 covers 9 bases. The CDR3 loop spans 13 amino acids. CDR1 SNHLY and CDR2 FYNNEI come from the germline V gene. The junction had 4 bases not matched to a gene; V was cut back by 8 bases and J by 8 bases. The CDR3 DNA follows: TGTGCCAGCGCGAGGACAGGGGATTCACCCCTCCACTTT. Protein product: CASARTGDSPLHF. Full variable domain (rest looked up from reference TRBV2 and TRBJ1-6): EPEVTQTPSHQVTQMGQEVILRCVPISNHLYFYWYRQILGQKVEFLVSFYNNEISEKSEIFDDQFSVERPDGSNFTLKIRSTKLEDSAMYFCASARTGDSPLHFGNGTRLTVT.

The CDR3 nucleotides are TGTGCCATTCGTAGGGCAGGGTATATGAACACTGAAGCTTTCTTT. It codes for CAIRRAGYMNTEAFF. The rearrangement links TRBV6-5 to TRBJ1-1; D is possibly TRBD1 (5 bases). CDR1 and CDR2 from the germline V gene are MNHEY and SVGAGI. Trimming took 10 bases from V and 0 from J, leaving 18 bases between them. The CDR3 is 15 residues long.

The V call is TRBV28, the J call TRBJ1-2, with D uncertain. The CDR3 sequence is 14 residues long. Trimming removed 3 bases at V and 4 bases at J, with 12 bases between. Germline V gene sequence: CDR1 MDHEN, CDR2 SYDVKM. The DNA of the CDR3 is TGTGCCAGCAGTTTTGGCGGATTCCTCTATGGCTACACCTTC. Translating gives CASSFGGFLYGYTF.

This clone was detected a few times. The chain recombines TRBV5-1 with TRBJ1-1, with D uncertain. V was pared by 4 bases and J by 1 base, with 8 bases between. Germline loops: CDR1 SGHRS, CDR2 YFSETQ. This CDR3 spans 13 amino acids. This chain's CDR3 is CASSTRGNTEAFF. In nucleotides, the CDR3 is TGCGCCAGCAGCACCCGGGGGAACACTGAAGCTTTCTTT.

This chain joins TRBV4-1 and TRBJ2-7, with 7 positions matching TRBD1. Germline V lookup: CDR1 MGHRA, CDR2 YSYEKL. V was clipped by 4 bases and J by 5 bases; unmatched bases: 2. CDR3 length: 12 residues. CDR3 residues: CASSPTGHEQYF. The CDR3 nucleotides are TGCGCCAGCAGCCCGACAGGGCACGAGCAGTACTTC.

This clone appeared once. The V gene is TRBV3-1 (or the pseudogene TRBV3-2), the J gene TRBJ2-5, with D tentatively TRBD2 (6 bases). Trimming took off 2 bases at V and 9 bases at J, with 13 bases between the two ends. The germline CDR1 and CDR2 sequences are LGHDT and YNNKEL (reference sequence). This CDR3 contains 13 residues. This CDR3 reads CASSQSGLGAQYF. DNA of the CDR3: TGTGCCAGCAGCCAATCGGGACTCGGGGCCCAGTACTTC.

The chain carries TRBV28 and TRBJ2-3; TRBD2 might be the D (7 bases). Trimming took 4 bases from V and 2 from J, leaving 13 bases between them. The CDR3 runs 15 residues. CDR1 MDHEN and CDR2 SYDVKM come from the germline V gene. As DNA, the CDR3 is TGTGCCAGCAGTTCGGGGGGCAGCTTCACAGATACGCAGTATTTT. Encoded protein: CASSSGGSFTDTQYF.

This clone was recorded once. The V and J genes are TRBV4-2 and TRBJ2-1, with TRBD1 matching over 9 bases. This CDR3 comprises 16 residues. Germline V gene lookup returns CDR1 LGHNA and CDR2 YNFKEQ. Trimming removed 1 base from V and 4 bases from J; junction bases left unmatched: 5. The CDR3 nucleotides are TGTGCCAGCAGCCAAGCTGGGACAGGGTTGTACAATGAGCAGTTCTTC. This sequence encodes CASSQAGTGLYNEQFF.

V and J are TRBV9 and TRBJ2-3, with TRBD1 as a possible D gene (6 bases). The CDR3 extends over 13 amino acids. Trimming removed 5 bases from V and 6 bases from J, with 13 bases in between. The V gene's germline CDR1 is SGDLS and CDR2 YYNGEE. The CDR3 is CASSRTGSDTQYF. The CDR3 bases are TGTGCCAGCAGTCGAACAGGGTCGGATACGCAGTATTTT.

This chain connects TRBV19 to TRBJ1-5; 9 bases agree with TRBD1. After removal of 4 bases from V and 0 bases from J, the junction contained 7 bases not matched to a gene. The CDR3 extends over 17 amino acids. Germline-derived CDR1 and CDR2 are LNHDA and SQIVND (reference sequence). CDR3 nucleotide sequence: TGTGCCAGTAGTACGGGACAGGGAAGGCTTAGCAATCAGCCCCAGCATTTT. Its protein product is CASSTGQGRLSNQPQHF.

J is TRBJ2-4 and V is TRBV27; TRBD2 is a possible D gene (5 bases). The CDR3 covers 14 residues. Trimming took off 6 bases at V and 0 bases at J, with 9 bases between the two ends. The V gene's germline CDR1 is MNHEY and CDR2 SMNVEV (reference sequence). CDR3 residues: CASRADLAKNIQYF. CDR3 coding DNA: TGTGCCAGCAGGGCGGACTTAGCCAAAAACATTCAGTACTTC.

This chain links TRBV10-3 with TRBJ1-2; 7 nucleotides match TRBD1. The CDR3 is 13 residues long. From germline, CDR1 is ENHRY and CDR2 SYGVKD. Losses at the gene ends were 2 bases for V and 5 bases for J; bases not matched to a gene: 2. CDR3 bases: TGTGCCATCAGTGAGGGGACAGCGTATGGCTACACCTTC. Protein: CAISEGTAYGYTF.